The clone carrying this T cell receptor (beta chain) was picked up many times. Antigen specificity is unknown. One entry per CDR3 protein results from TCRdb running MiXCR on the 5' RACE reads. The data contain 300,000 to 400,000 distinct CDR3 sequences, more than 15% of them singletons. This specimen comes from a study of T-cell memory formation after mild COVID-19. Study details: TCR clustering was largely donor specific.

Study results and limitations: Within pre-infection memory, some responding clones were found, suggesting cross-reactive memory joined. Clones contracting across day 15 to 85 had a balanced CD4/CD8 profile; later expanding clones leaned CD4+.

The V gene lost 0 bases and the J gene lost 4 bases, with 12 bases spanning the gap. Per the germline V gene, CDR1 is DFQATT and CDR2 is SNEGSKA (reference sequence). CDR3 length equals 15 residues. The source material was PBMCs or a T cell subset sorted from them (not recorded which). This chain joins TRBV20-1 and TRBJ2-2; D ambiguous. The sequence derives from a man aged 18 to 30 who had mild COVID-19 (a few samples of this study predate the infection). Cell type and time point are not known. CDR3: CSARDRTQFTGELFF. The CDR3 DNA is TGCAGTGCTAGAGATCGGACCCAATTCACCGGGGAGCTGTTTTTT.